The 26 T cell receptor beta chains below were found in one sample sequenced in a study of technical replicates of blood from a few donors. The table came from immunoSEQ multiplex PCR; TCRdb's copy has only in-frame clones and leaves some out. The sample holds approximately 79,000 clones, 95% to 98% seen once. Sequencing input: T cells isolated from PBMCs. The receptors derive from a human donor in good health.

The V call is TRBV11-1, the J call TRBJ1-1; D gene uncertain. This CDR3 has 13 amino acids. The V end was cut by 1 base, the J end by 4 bases, with 7 bases between. Looked up from germline, CDR1 is SGHAT and CDR2 is FQDESV (reference sequence). This chain's CDR3 is CASSLVMATEAFF. As DNA, the CDR3 is TGTGCCAGCAGCTTAGTCATGGCCACTGAAGCTTTCTTT. The full variable domain, in which reference TRBV11-1 and TRBJ1-1 provide the parts outside the CDR3, is EAEVAQSPRYKITEKSQAVAFWCDPISGHATLYWYRQILGQGPELLVQFQDESVVDDSQLPKDRFSAERLKGVDSTLKIQPAELGDSAMYLCASSLVMATEAFFGQGTRLTVV.

The rearrangement uses TRBV7-9 and TRBJ2-1; 7 bases are shared with TRBD2. The CDR3 contains 15 residues. The V gene's germline CDR1 is SEHNR and CDR2 FQNEAQ (reference sequence). Trimming took 1 base from V and 5 from J; bases not matched to a gene: 5. The CDR3 loop is CASSLGRERDNEQFF. CDR3 in DNA: TGTGCCAGCAGCTTAGGGCGGGAGAGGGACAATGAGCAGTTCTTC.

The count of this clone is one. The rearrangement joins TRBV5-5 to TRBJ2-5, with D perhaps TRBD2 (6 bases). Trimming removed 5 bases at V and 0 bases at J, with 26 bases between. From germline, CDR1 is SGHKS and CDR2 YYEKEE (reference sequence). The length of the CDR3 is 19 residues. CDR3 in amino acids: CASSTLPGLLGLHQETQYF. CDR3 sequence (DNA): TGTGCCAGCAGTACATTACCGGGACTCCTAGGACTACACCAAGAGACCCAGTACTTC.

The chain joins TRBV30 to TRBJ2-6, with TRBD2 matching 7 bases. The junction had 19 bases not matched to a gene; V was cut back by 0 bases and J by 2 bases. The germline V gene has CDR1 GTSNPN and CDR2 SVGIG (reference sequence). The CDR3 runs to 21 residues. CDR3 in amino acids: CAWSVPRWITGGRTGANVLTF. In DNA, the CDR3 is TGTGCCTGGAGTGTACCCAGGTGGATTACGGGGGGAAGAACTGGGGCCAACGTCCTGACTTTC.

The chain employs TRBV7-8 and TRBJ1-5, with 8 bases aligning to TRBD1. This CDR3 is built from 16 residues. With 4 bases clipped from V and 5 bases from J, the junction kept 10 bases outside the gene matches. The germline V gene encodes CDR1 SGHVS and CDR2 FQNEAQ. The CDR3 region has the DNA TGTGCCAGCAGCTCCCCCGACAGGGGACTCCATCAGCCCCAGCATTTT. Protein product: CASSSPDRGLHQPQHF. The variable domain in full, completed from reference TRBV7-8 and TRBJ1-5, reads GAGVSQSPRYKVAKRGQDVALRCDPISGHVSLFWYQQALGQGPEFLTYFQNEAQLDKSGLPSDRFFAERPEGSVSTLKIQRTQQEDSAVYLCASSSPDRGLHQPQHFGDGTRLSIL.

The chain uses TRBV10-3 and TRBJ1-4, with 7 bases lining up with TRBD1. This CDR3 contains 14 residues. The V and J ends lost 6 bases and 5 bases, in that order; junction bases with no gene match: 6. Germline lookup yields CDR1 ENHRY and CDR2 SYGVKD. The CDR3 sequence is CAIRNTGVNEKLFF. CDR3 nucleotides: TGTGCCATCAGAAACACAGGGGTAAATGAAAAACTGTTTTTT.

This rearrangement joins TRBV7-9 to TRBJ1-1; no firm D call. The V gene lost 3 bases and the J gene lost 7 bases, with 6 bases spanning the gap. CDR1 and CDR2 from the germline V gene are SEHNR and FQNEAQ (reference sequence). The CDR3 consists of 11 residues. The CDR3 DNA sequence: TGTGCCAGCAGCTTCCAGCGTGAAGCTTTCTTT. It yields the protein CASSFQREAFF. The variable domain in full, with the rest retrieved from reference TRBV7-9 and TRBJ1-1, is DTGVSQNPRHKITKRGQNVTFRCDPISEHNRLYWYRQTLGQGPEFLTYFQNEAQLEKSRLLSDRFSAERPKGSFSTLEIQRTEQGDSAMYLCASSFQREAFFGQGTRLTVV.

The rearrangement links TRBV4-1 to TRBJ2-3; TRBD1 is a possible D gene (5 bases). In germline, CDR1 is MGHRA, CDR2 YSYEKL. The CDR3 length is 16 residues. Trimming pared 1 base from V and 3 bases from J, leaving 14 bases between. The CDR3 spells CASSQAYPGLTDTQYF. The CDR3 nucleotides read TGCGCCAGCAGCCAAGCTTACCCAGGGCTGACAGATACGCAGTATTTT.

This chain connects TRBV19 to TRBJ2-7; the D gene is possibly TRBD2 (5 bases). Germline CDR1 and CDR2: LNHDA and SQIVND (reference sequence). The CDR3 is made up of 11 amino acids. V was cut by 9 bases and J by 2 bases, with 8 bases left in between. The CDR3 is CARPGTYEQYF. CDR3 in DNA: TGTGCCAGACCCGGGACCTACGAGCAGTACTTC.

J is TRBJ1-1 and V is TRBV27; D gene uncertain. The CDR3 covers 13 residues. The germline V and J ends were trimmed by 2 bases and 2 bases, with 6 bases remaining between them. Germline CDR1 reads MNHEY; CDR2 reads SMNVEV (reference sequence). CDR3 in amino acids: CASSLGPNTEAFF. Written as DNA, the CDR3 is TGTGCCAGCAGTTTAGGCCCCAACACTGAAGCTTTCTTT.

The chain has TRBV5-4 and TRBJ2-7, with 12 positions matching TRBD2. Unmatched junction bases numbered 5, after V lost 4 bases and J lost 0 bases. Germline values: CDR1 SGHNT, CDR2 YYREEE (reference sequence). CDR3 length: 16 amino acids. The chain's CDR3 is CASSRLAGVSSYEQYF. The CDR3 DNA is TGTGCCAGCAGCCGACTAGCGGGGGTGAGCTCCTACGAGCAGTACTTC.

The chain combines TRBV7-9 with TRBJ2-1; TRBD2 matches 12 bases. Looked up from germline, CDR1 is SEHNR and CDR2 is FQNEAQ (reference sequence). The V gene end was trimmed by 5 bases and the J gene end by 7 bases; junction bases not matched to a gene: 9. The CDR3 has 16 residues. CDR3: CASSRKLAGGGNEQFF. The CDR3 nucleotides read TGTGCCAGCAGCAGAAAACTAGCGGGAGGCGGGAATGAGCAGTTCTTC.

This chain uses TRBV27 with TRBJ1-4; the D gene is possibly TRBD1 (6 bases). Germline V lookup: CDR1 MNHEY, CDR2 SMNVEV (reference sequence). The CDR3 has 17 amino acids. The V end was cut by 6 bases, the J end by 8 bases, with 25 bases between. The CDR3 here is CASSRSGQSPLREKLFF. CDR3 nucleotides: TGTGCCAGCAGCCGTTCCGGACAGTCTCCCTTAAGGGAAAAACTGTTTTTT.

This clone was seen only once. The V call is TRBV5-1, the J call TRBJ1-3, with D perhaps TRBD1 (5 bases). The CDR3 is made up of 16 amino acids. The germline CDR1 and CDR2 sequences are SGHRS and YFSETQ. V lost 4 bases and J lost 1, with 15 bases in between. The CDR3 protein is CASSLGGRTSGNTIYF. The CDR3 DNA is TGCGCCAGCAGCCTGGGGGGGAGGACATCTGGAAACACCATATATTTT.

This clone has just one count. The chain has TRBV11-3 and TRBJ2-1, with 7 bases matching TRBD2. CDR3 length: 17 amino acids. V lost 1 base to trimming and J lost 4 bases; unmatched junction nucleotides: 10. CDR1 and CDR2 (germline): SGHNT, YENEEA. DNA for the CDR3: TGTGCCAGCAGCTTAGTCGGGCTAGCGGTGGGATACAATGAGCAGTTCTTC. Encoded protein: CASSLVGLAVGYNEQFF.

J is TRBJ1-1 and V is TRBV9; tentatively, D is TRBD1 (5 bases). Trimming left V 0 bases short and J 5 bases short, with 14 bases between. The germline CDR1 and CDR2 sequences are SGDLS and YYNGEE. CDR3 length: 15 residues. The CDR3 region has the DNA TGTGCCAGCAGCGTAGGGGGCGCGGGGAAGACTGAAGCTTTCTTT. This codes for CASSVGGAGKTEAFF.

The chain employs TRBV2 and TRBJ1-2; D call uncertain. This CDR3 spans 15 amino acids. The V gene lost 0 bases and the J gene lost 3 bases, with 11 bases spanning the gap. The germline V gene encodes CDR1 SNHLY and CDR2 FYNNEI. In nucleotides, the CDR3 is TGTGCCAGCAGTGAAGCGCAAACGGGGTACTATGGCTACACCTTC. Protein sequence: CASSEAQTGYYGYTF.

This chain links TRBV4-3 with TRBJ2-7, with a weak D call TRBD1 (5 bases). CDR3 length equals 14 residues. V lost 3 bases, J lost 1 base, and 10 bases lay in between. The germline CDR1 and CDR2 sequences are LGHNA and YSLEER. CDR3 in DNA: TGCGCCAGCAGCCAGGATGACAGTTCCTACGAGCAGTACTTC. Protein product: CASSQDDSSYEQYF.

V and J are TRBV6-5 and TRBJ2-3; D gene uncertain. Germline V gene sequence: CDR1 MNHEY, CDR2 SVGAGI. There are 13 residues in the CDR3. The V and J ends lost 2 bases and 4 bases respectively, with 7 bases between them. The CDR3 loop is CASSYHLADTQYF. CDR3 coding DNA: TGTGCCAGCAGTTACCACCTAGCAGATACGCAGTATTTT.

The rearrangement links TRBV5-1 to TRBJ2-1; 11 bases are a match to TRBD2. The junction had 5 bases not matched to a gene; V was cut back by 0 bases and J by 0 bases. The V gene's germline CDR1 is SGHRS and CDR2 YFSETQ. This CDR3 has 18 residues. For the CDR3, the DNA is TGCGCCAGCAGCTTGGAGGGTAGCGGGAGGGCCTCCTACAATGAGCAGTTCTTC. This sequence encodes CASSLEGSGRASYNEQFF.

In this sample, this clone turned up once. This sequence joins TRBV6-5 and TRBJ1-4, with no clear D. Looked up from germline, CDR1 is MNHEY and CDR2 is SVGAGI. This CDR3 is 11 amino acids long. The V gene lost 5 bases and the J gene lost 4 bases, with 2 bases spanning the gap. The CDR3 DNA is TGTGCCAGCAGTCATAATGAAAAACTGTTTTTT. This encodes CASSHNEKLFF.

In nucleotides, the CDR3 is TGTGCCAGCTCACGAACCCAAGGCAGGGCGATCTATGGCTACACCTTC. Amino acids: CASSRTQGRAIYGYTF. The chain links TRBV18 to TRBJ1-2, with D perhaps TRBD1 (5 bases). The CDR3 runs 16 residues. Trimming cost V 4 bases and J 4 bases, with 19 bases left between them. The germline V gene has CDR1 KGHSH and CDR2 LQKENI.

This chain joins TRBV9 and TRBJ2-5; D call uncertain. Germline V lookup: CDR1 SGDLS, CDR2 YYNGEE. V was cut by 0 bases and J by 1 base, with 10 bases left in between. CDR3 length: 15 amino acids. The CDR3 protein is CASSVAGAPQETQYF. Here the CDR3 DNA reads TGTGCCAGCAGCGTAGCTGGAGCGCCCCAAGAGACCCAGTACTTC.

The chain combines TRBV30 with TRBJ1-1; D not certain. V lost 4 bases and J 7 bases, leaving 16 bases between the germline ends. Germline loops: CDR1 GTSNPN, CDR2 SVGIG (reference sequence). The CDR3 sequence is 13 residues long. In DNA, the CDR3 is TGTGCCTGGACCTATGTGGAGGGCGTTGAAGCTTTCTTT. It yields the protein CAWTYVEGVEAFF.

J is TRBJ2-2 and V is TRBV6-5, with D tentatively TRBD1 (7 bases). V was trimmed by 2 bases and J by 5 bases, leaving 12 bases between them. Per the germline V gene, CDR1 is MNHEY and CDR2 is SVGAGI. The CDR3 has 15 amino acids. The CDR3 reads CASSYGGTATGELFF. The CDR3 region has the DNA TGTGCCAGCAGTTACGGCGGGACAGCGACCGGGGAGCTGTTTTTT.

The V call is TRBV6-5, the J call TRBJ2-2; 8 bases match TRBD1. This CDR3 has 13 amino acids. V trimming: 5 bases; J trimming: 4 bases; junction bases outside the gene matches: 0. CDR1 and CDR2 from the germline V gene are MNHEY and SVGAGI. CDR3 loop: CASSDRGTGELFF. The CDR3 DNA reads TGTGCCAGCAGTGACAGGGGCACCGGGGAGCTGTTTTTT.